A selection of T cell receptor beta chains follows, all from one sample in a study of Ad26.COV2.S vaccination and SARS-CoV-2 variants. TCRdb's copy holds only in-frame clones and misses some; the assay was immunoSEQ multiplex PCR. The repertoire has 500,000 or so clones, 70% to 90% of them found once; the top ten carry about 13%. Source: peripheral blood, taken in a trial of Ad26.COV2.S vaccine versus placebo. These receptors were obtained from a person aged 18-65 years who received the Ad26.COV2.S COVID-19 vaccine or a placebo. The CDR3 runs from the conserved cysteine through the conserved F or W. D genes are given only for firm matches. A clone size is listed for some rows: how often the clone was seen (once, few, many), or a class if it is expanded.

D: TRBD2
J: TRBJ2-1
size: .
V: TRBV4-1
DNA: TGCGCCAGCAGCCTACTAGCGGGAGGGTACAATGAGCAGTTCTTC
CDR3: CASSLLAGGYNEQFF

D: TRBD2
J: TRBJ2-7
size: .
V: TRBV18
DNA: TGTGCCAGCTCACCACCTTCTAGCGGGGAAACCTACGAGCAGTACTTC
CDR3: CASSPPSSGETYEQYF

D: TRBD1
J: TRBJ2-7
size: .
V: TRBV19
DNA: TGTGCCAGTAGTCGAATACCACCGGGACAGGGGATCCACGAGCAGTACTTC
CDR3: CASSRIPPGQGIHEQYF

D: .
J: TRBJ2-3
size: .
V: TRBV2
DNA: TGTGCCAGCAGAATCGGCGCCGGGGATACGCAGTATTTT
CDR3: CASRIGAGDTQYF

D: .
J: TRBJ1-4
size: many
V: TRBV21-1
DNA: TGTGCCAGCAACGTGCCGACAGCTAACTTCCGCGTGGCAACTAATGAAAAACTGTTTTTT
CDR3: CASNVPTANFRVATNEKLFF

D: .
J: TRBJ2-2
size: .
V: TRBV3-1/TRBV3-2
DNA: TGTGCCAGCAGCCTTTTCGGAGGGAACACCGGGGAGCTGTTTTTT
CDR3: CASSLFGGNTGELFF

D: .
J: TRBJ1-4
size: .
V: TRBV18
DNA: TGTGCCAGCTCACTGGGAAGTGCAACTAATGAAAAACTGTTTTTT
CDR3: CASSLGSATNEKLFF

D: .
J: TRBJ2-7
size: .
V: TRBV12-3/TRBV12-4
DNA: TGTGCCAGCAGAATATGGGGCTACGAGCAGTACTTC
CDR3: CASRIWGYEQYF

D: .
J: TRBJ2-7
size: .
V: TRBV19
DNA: TGTGCCAGTAGTTCGGCGCTCCACTCCTACGAGCAGTACTTC
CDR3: CASSSALHSYEQYF

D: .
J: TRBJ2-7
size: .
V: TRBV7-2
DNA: TGTGCCAGCAGCCTAGATTTTGGCACCTACGAGCAGTACTTC
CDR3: CASSLDFGTYEQYF

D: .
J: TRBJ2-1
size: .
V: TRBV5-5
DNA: TGTGCCAGCAGCTTTTTAGGGAACAATGAGCAGTTCTTC
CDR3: CASSFLGNNEQFF

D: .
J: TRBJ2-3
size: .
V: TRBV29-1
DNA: TGCAGCGTTGTACACCGCACAGATACGCAGTATTTT
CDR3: CSVVHRTDTQYF

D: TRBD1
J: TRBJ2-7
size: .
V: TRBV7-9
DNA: TGTGCCAGCAGCAAGGGACAGAGCTCCTACGAGCAGTACTTC
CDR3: CASSKGQSSYEQYF

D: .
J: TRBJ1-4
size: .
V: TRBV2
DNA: TGTGCCAGCAGTCCGGGACAAGCTAGAGAAAAACTGTTTTTT
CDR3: CASSPGQAREKLFF

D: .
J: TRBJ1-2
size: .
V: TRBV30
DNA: TGTGCCTGGAGTGGGGGGGAGATCTATGGCTACACCTTC
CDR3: CAWSGGEIYGYTF

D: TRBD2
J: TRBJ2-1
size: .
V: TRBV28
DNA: TGTGCCAGCAGTTCCCCCCTAGCGGTCTCCTACAATGAGCAGTTCTTC
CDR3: CASSSPLAVSYNEQFF

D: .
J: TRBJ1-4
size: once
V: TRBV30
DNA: TGTGCCTGGGGGCAGGGTGCTGAAAAACTGTTTTTT
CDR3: CAWGQGAEKLFF

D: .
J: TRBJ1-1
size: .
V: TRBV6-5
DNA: TGTGCCAGCAGTTACACCGGGGCCCTCGAAGCTTTCTTT
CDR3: CASSYTGALEAFF

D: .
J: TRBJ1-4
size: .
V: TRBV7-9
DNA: TGTGCCAGCAGCTCCTTACTAACTAATGAAAAACTGTTTTTT
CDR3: CASSSLLTNEKLFF

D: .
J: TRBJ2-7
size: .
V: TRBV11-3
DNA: TGTGCCAGCAGCTTAGGTTCGGTGGGCGAGCAGTACTTC
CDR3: CASSLGSVGEQYF

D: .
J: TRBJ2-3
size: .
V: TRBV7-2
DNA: TGTGCCAGCAGCCCCCCCCTAGCGCCGAGCACAGATACGCAGTATTTT
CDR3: CASSPPLAPSTDTQYF

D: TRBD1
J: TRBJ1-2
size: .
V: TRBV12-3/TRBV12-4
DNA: TGTGCCAGCAGTCACGGGACAGTGAATGACTACACCTTC
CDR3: CASSHGTVNDYTF

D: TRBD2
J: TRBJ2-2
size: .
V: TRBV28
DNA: TGTGCCAGCAATCTAGCGGGTGGAGGTGTGGAGCTGTTTTTT
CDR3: CASNLAGGGVELFF

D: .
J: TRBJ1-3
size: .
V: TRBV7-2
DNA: TGTGCCAGCACCCTAGGGGGTGCTGGAAACACCATATATTTT
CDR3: CASTLGGAGNTIYF

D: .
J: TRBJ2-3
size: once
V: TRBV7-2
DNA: TGTGCCAGCAACCTCCCGGGGGTGCGAGGGTATTTT
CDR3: CASNLPGVRGYF

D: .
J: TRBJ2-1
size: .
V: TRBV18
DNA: TGTGCCAGCTCACCACTTGGGGACGAGCAGTTCTTC
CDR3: CASSPLGDEQFF

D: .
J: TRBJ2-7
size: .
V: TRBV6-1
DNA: TGTGCCAGCAGTGAAGCGGGAGCGGTAGGGGAGCAGTACTTC
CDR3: CASSEAGAVGEQYF

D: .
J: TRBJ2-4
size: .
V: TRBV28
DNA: TGTGCCAGCAGCCCCCCGGGGGCCCTAAGGGACATTCAGTACTTC
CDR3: CASSPPGALRDIQYF

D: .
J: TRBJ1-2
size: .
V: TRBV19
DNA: TGTGCCAGTAGTATAGGGGGCCAGAACCTATATGGCTACACCTTC
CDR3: CASSIGGQNLYGYTF

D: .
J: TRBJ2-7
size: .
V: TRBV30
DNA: TGTGCCTGGAGTGTACTCGGTACCTACGAGCAGTACTTC
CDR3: CAWSVLGTYEQYF

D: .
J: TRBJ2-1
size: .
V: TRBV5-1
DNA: TGCGCCAGCAGCCCAACCGGGACCAACTACAATGAGCAGTTCTTC
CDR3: CASSPTGTNYNEQFF

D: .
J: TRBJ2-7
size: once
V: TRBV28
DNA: TGTGCCAGCAGCCGGACAGTCCACGAGCAGTACTTC
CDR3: CASSRTVHEQYF

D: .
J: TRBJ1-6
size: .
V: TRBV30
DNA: TGTGCCTGGACTCTTCGGGGCCAGGGCCGATCACCCCTCCACTTT
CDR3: CAWTLRGQGRSPLHF

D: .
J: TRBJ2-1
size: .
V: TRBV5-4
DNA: TGTGCCAGCAGCTCCGGGAGGAGGGGGCGGGGTGAGCAGTTCTTC
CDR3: CASSSGRRGRGEQFF

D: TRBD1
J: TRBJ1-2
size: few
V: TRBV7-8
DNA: TGTGCCAGCAGCTTGACAGGGCCTGGCTACACCTTC
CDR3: CASSLTGPGYTF

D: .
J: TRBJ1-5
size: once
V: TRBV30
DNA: TGTGCCTGGAGTGTGGCTCCCAGAGGGCAGCCCCAGCATTTT
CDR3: CAWSVAPRGQPQHF

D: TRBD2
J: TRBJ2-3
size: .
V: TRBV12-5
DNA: TGTGCTAGTGGTTTGGGAGGGCTAGCGGGAGGTCTAGATACGCAGTATTTT
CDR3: CASGLGGLAGGLDTQYF

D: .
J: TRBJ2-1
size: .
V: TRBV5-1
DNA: TGCGCCAGCAGCCGCGGATACAATGAGCAGTTCTTC
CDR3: CASSRGYNEQFF

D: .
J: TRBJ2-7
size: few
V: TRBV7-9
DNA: TGTGCCAGCAGCTTAGCCTTCCCCTACGAGCAGTACTTC
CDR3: CASSLAFPYEQYF

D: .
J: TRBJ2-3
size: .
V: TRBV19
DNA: TGTGCCAGAAGACTCCCGAGGAGACAAAGAACAGGCGCGAACTTAATTAGCACAGATACGCAGTATTTT
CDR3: CARRLPRRQRTGANLISTDTQYF

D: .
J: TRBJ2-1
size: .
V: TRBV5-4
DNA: TGTGCCACCCGGACAAAGGACAATGAGCAGTTCTTC
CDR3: CATRTKDNEQFF

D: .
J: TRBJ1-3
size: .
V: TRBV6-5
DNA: TGTGCCAGCCGAGGGAATTTGGCTGGAAACACCATATATTTT
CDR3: CASRGNLAGNTIYF

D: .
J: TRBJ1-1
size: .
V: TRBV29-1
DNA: TGCAGCGTTGCACTTCCTACGGGGACAGCTTTCTTT
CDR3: CSVALPTGTAFF

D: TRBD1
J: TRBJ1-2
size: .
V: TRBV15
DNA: TGTGCCACCAGCCGGGACAGGGGGCAATGGAATGGCTACACCTTC
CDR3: CATSRDRGQWNGYTF

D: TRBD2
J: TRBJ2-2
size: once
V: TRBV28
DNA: TGTGCCAGCGGTCTAGCGGGAGGGATCGGCATCACCGGGGAGCTGTTTTTT
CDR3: CASGLAGGIGITGELFF

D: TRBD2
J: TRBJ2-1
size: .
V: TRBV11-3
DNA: TGTGCCAGCAGCTTAGGACTAGCCTCGAGCTCCTACAATGAGCAGTTCTTC
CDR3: CASSLGLASSSYNEQFF

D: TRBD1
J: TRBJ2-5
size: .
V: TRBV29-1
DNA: TGCAGCGTTGAGAGGGACAGCCAAGAGACCCAGTACTTC
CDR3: CSVERDSQETQYF

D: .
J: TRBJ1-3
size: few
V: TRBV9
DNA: TGTGCCAGCAGCGTAGAAGGCCACTCTGGAAACACCATATATTTT
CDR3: CASSVEGHSGNTIYF

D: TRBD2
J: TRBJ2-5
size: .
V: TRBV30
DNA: TGTGCCTGGAAAAGTACTGGGGGGGAGCGAGAGACCCAGTACTTC
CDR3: CAWKSTGGERETQYF

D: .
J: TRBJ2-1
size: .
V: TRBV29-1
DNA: TGCAGCGTTGGCGCAGGAGGGCAGCGTATCTACAATGAGCAGTTCTTC
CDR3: CSVGAGGQRIYNEQFF